This T cell receptor beta chain emerged from a study of blood T cell repertoires in COVID-19. For the study at large: T cells, B-cell-depleted T cells, or PBMCs provided the cDNA or gDNA that served as material.

The CDR3 consists of 14 residues. The germline V gene encodes CDR1 SGDLS and CDR2 YYNGEE. Unmatched junction bases numbered 6, after V lost 4 bases and J lost 6 bases. The method was immunoSEQ multiplex PCR; TCRdb's version includes in-frame clones alone and lacks a portion of them. The sample lists just over 350,000 clones; about 90% were seen once. The material sequenced was PBMCs or T cells enriched from blood (not recorded which). The chain recombines TRBV9 with TRBJ1-2, with TRBD1 matching 10 bases. The TCR originated in a young woman who had recovered from COVID-19. CDR3 DNA sequence: TGTGCCAGCAGCCCAAGACAGGGGGCGGATGGCTACACCTTC. Residues: CASSPRQGADGYTF.